The sequence of this T cell receptor beta chain was determined in a study of blood T cell repertoires in COVID-19. Background on the study: Samples of COVID-19 (acute and convalescent) were obtained from the United States, Italy and Spain.

As handled by the study authors: Reference gene primer amplification gave estimated nucleated cell counts. Assay used: immunoSEQ multiplex PCR; TCRdb lists only in-frame clones, some missing. D and trimming were read from the DNA, whereas the V and J calls and clone size are those reported in that table. The top ten hold around 7.6% of the sample, which has about 120,000 clones, approximately 84% seen once. This clonotype was obtained from a man in his 70s with active or convalescent COVID-19. The specimen sequenced was peripheral blood.

CDR3 bases: TGTGCCAGCCGCCCTCCGGGATGGGGCACAGATACGCAGTATTTT. Its translation is CASRPPGWGTDTQYF. The chain couples TRBV11-3 to TRBJ2-3; perhaps TRBD2 as D (5 bases). Trimming cost V 8 bases and J 1 base, with 16 bases left between them. The germline gives CDR1 SGHNT, CDR2 YENEEA. CDR3 length equals 15 residues.